This is a list of T cell receptor beta chains from one sample in a study of blood T cell repertoires in COVID-19. Profiling relied on immunoSEQ multiplex PCR, and the TCRdb table lists in-frame clones only, not all of them. This sample yields roughly 250,000 clones, of which around 88% are seen a single time; 0.95% to 1.5% belongs to the top ten. Material for sequencing was PBMCs or T cells enriched from blood (not recorded which). The receptors were gathered from a woman between 35 and 50 years old with acute COVID-19. CDR3s include the opening cysteine and the closing phenylalanine or tryptophan. The D gene is left open where the match is weak. Clone size is not always given. Where it is, it says once, few, many or a class for expanded clones.

D: TRBD1; size: NA; V: TRBV7-9; J: TRBJ2-7; DNA: TGTGCCAGCAGCACCCGGGACAGGAGGTCCTACGAGCAGTACTTC; CDR3: CASSTRDRRSYEQYF
D: TRBD1; size: NA; V: TRBV5-1; J: TRBJ2-5; DNA: TGCGCCAGCAGCTCCACCGGGACAGTTCAAGAGACCCAGTACTTC; CDR3: CASSSTGTVQETQYF
D: TRBD1; size: NA; V: TRBV19; J: TRBJ1-3; DNA: TGTGCCAGTAGTATGACAGGGGGCGCTTCTGGAAACACCATATATTTT; CDR3: CASSMTGGASGNTIYF
D: NA; size: once; V: TRBV27; J: TRBJ2-3; DNA: TGTGCCAGCTACCCCGGAGAAAGCTGGATCACAGATACGCAGTATTTT; CDR3: CASYPGESWITDTQYF
D: NA; size: NA; V: TRBV18; J: TRBJ2-2; DNA: TGTGCCAGCTCACCACCATTGGCCATGGCCGGGGAGCTGTTTTTT; CDR3: CASSPPLAMAGELFF
D: TRBD1; size: NA; V: TRBV24-1; J: TRBJ2-2; DNA: TGTGCCACCCTAGGACAGGGGCCCACCGGGGAGCTGTTTTTT; CDR3: CATLGQGPTGELFF
D: NA; size: NA; V: TRBV2; J: TRBJ1-2; DNA: TGTGCCAGCGTACAGAGTTCATTCTATGGCTACACCTTC; CDR3: CASVQSSFYGYTF
D: NA; size: NA; V: TRBV27; J: TRBJ2-1; DNA: TGTGCCAGCAGCCCCCCAAACAATGAGCAGTTCTTC; CDR3: CASSPPNNEQFF
D: NA; size: NA; V: TRBV7-2; J: TRBJ1-5; DNA: TGTGCCAGCAGCTTAGCATCACCAGGGAGCAATCAGCCCCAGCATTTT; CDR3: CASSLASPGSNQPQHF
D: NA; size: NA; V: TRBV18; J: TRBJ2-3; DNA: TGTGCCAGCTCACCAGTGAGAACAGATACGCAGTATTTT; CDR3: CASSPVRTDTQYF
D: TRBD2; size: NA; V: TRBV30; J: TRBJ2-2; DNA: TGTGCCTGGAGTGTAGCGGGAACGAACACCGGGGAGCTGTTTTTT; CDR3: CAWSVAGTNTGELFF
D: NA; size: NA; V: TRBV5-4; J: TRBJ1-1; DNA: TGTGCCAGCAGCTGGGGGGAGAACACTGAAGCTTTCTTT; CDR3: CASSWGENTEAFF
D: NA; size: NA; V: TRBV6-6; J: TRBJ1-5; DNA: TGTGCCAGCGGCGGAGGGAGCAATCAGCCCCAGCATTTT; CDR3: CASGGGSNQPQHF
D: TRBD1; size: NA; V: TRBV5-6; J: TRBJ1-2; DNA: TGTGCCAGCAGCTTGGCCCCCCCGGACAGGGTCTATGGCTACACCTTC; CDR3: CASSLAPPDRVYGYTF
D: NA; size: NA; V: TRBV7-2; J: TRBJ2-6; DNA: TGTGCCAGCAGCTTAGACTTCTCTGGGGCCAACGTCCTGACTTTC; CDR3: CASSLDFSGANVLTF
D: TRBD1; size: NA; V: TRBV10-3; J: TRBJ2-1; DNA: TGTGCCATCAGTTTGGACAGGGCGCGGTACAATGAGCAGTTCTTC; CDR3: CAISLDRARYNEQFF
D: NA; size: NA; V: TRBV15; J: TRBJ1-2; DNA: TGTGCCACCAGCAGAGAAACAGTGGATGGCTACACCTTC; CDR3: CATSRETVDGYTF
D: TRBD1; size: NA; V: TRBV3-1/TRBV3-2; J: TRBJ1-4; DNA: TGTGCCAGCAGGGTTAAGATGTGGGACAGGGGCCCCGTCCCAACTAATGAAAAACTGTTTTTT; CDR3: CASRVKMWDRGPVPTNEKLFF
D: TRBD1; size: NA; V: TRBV7-8; J: TRBJ1-4; DNA: TGTGCCAGCAGCCCGAGACGGACACCGGGACAGGGATCCGAAAAACTGTTTTTT; CDR3: CASSPRRTPGQGSEKLFF
D: TRBD1; size: NA; V: TRBV19; J: TRBJ1-1; DNA: TGTGCCAGTAGTAGGACAGGGGTTACTGAAGCTTTCTTT; CDR3: CASSRTGVTEAFF
D: NA; size: NA; V: TRBV2; J: TRBJ1-5; DNA: TGTGCCAGCAGAATTGACAGTGCCAATCAGCCCCAGCATTTT; CDR3: CASRIDSANQPQHF
D: TRBD1; size: NA; V: TRBV15; J: TRBJ1-2; DNA: TGTGCCACCAGCCGAACAGGGGACTATGGCTACACCTTC; CDR3: CATSRTGDYGYTF
D: TRBD2; size: NA; V: TRBV19; J: TRBJ2-3; DNA: TGTGCCAGTAGTATCGTAGCGGGAGCGGGAGATACGCAGTATTTT; CDR3: CASSIVAGAGDTQYF
D: TRBD2; size: NA; V: TRBV18; J: TRBJ2-2; DNA: TGTGCCAGCTCACCACGAGGACTAGCGGGACGTTCCGGGGAGCTGTTTTTT; CDR3: CASSPRGLAGRSGELFF
D: NA; size: NA; V: TRBV12-3/TRBV12-4; J: TRBJ1-2; DNA: TGTGCCAGCAGCCTAGACAGGCGCTATGGCTACACCTTC; CDR3: CASSLDRRYGYTF
D: NA; size: NA; V: TRBV3-1/TRBV3-2; J: TRBJ1-1; DNA: TGTGCCAGCAGCCAGGAGTACTACACTGAAGCTTTCTTT; CDR3: CASSQEYYTEAFF